These T cell receptor beta chains were read from a single sample in a study of T cell changes during pregnancy in multiple sclerosis. The method was immunoSEQ multiplex PCR; TCRdb's version includes in-frame clones alone and lacks a portion of them. The sample has about 64,000 clones, around 96% seen once. This sample comprised CD8+ T cells from peripheral blood mononuclear cells, obtained after pregnancy. These receptors all stem from a female donor with multiple sclerosis, enrolled in a pregnancy study. Each CDR3 is given with its conserved first and last residue.

v_call cdr3_aa
TRBV28 CASSPDRDPYNEQFF
TRBV6-1 CASSSGGLAYEQYF
TRBV5-5 CASSLGTGGETQYF
TRBV4-1 CASSHAGGDEQYF
TRBV5-8 CASSLAQGVHEQYF
TRBV9 CASSVSGTADFYTF
TRBV19 CASSLGGRAKYNEQFF
TRBV27 CASSLLRTNTYEQYF
TRBV4-2 CASSQALAHEQYF
TRBV5-6 CASSPSTSGNPTDTQYF
TRBV15 CATSRTRGDTQYF
TRBV4-1 CASSLRSSYEQYF
TRBV19 CASSIAEGSGANVLTF
TRBV4-1 CASSQGPRGAETQYF
TRBV19 CASSIAGSGTEAFF
TRBV13 CASSLTGLAGTDTQYF
TRBV5-1 CASSLDGTSGRVSETQYF
TRBV5-4 CACRLAGSDEQYF
TRBV19 CASSLAGHNEQFF
TRBV2 CASSTPEGVSNTEAFF
TRBV15 CATTASGRYNEQFF
TRBV5-1 CASSIQGSDTEAFF
TRBV11-2 CASSLAGTGAYEQYF
TRBV7-9 CASSSASGSSTDTQYF
TRBV27 CASSFGGIGTYEQYF
TRBV29-1 CSVRDRREKLFF
TRBV9 CASSVSGAGANVLTF
TRBV11-2 CASSSGGGITF
TRBV29-1 CSVGGGSGELFF
TRBV7-6 CASSLETGEKLFF
TRBV6-1 CASSFLSGSTDTQYF
TRBV2 CARRTIHNEQFF
TRBV28 CASSRGIQGTYKETQYF
TRBV27 CASSLSSEVEGSPWAQYF
TRBV19 CASSRTSGYNEQFF